The 15 T cell receptor beta chains presented below share a single source sample, sequenced in a study of shared T cell receptors in the human thymus. Generated by immunoSEQ multiplex PCR, the TCRdb table keeps only in-frame clones and is missing some. The sample records about 660,000 clones, roughly 90% being singletons. This sample also appeared in a second study, on human thymus T cells.

What was sequenced was thymocytes. Receptors were obtained from a boy in the first two years of life with a congenital heart defect.

This chain uses TRBV6-1 with TRBJ1-2, with TRBD1 as a possible D gene (6 bases). Trimming took off 4 bases at V and 8 bases at J, with 20 bases between the two ends. This CDR3 region has 15 residues. Per the germline V gene, CDR1 is MNHNS and CDR2 is SASEGT. In DNA, the CDR3 is TGTGCCAGCAGTGTTAGGGCCAGGGGAGTTGACGGCTACACCTTC. Protein sequence: CASSVRARGVDGYTF.

This chain links TRBV28 with TRBJ2-7, with 7 bases that match TRBD2. The length of the CDR3 is 18 residues. The germline V gene has CDR1 MDHEN and CDR2 SYDVKM. V was clipped by 2 bases and J by 0 bases; unmatched bases: 13. CDR3 loop: CASSLPTQRERSSYEQYF. The CDR3 coding sequence is TGTGCCAGCAGTTTACCCACCCAGCGGGAAAGGAGCTCCTACGAGCAGTACTTC.

The chain recombines TRBV5-6 with TRBJ1-4; weak D call: TRBD1 (5 bases). From germline, CDR1 is SGHDT and CDR2 YYEEEE. The V and J ends lost 2 bases and 4 bases respectively, with 15 bases between them. The CDR3 has 16 amino acids. The CDR3 loop is CASSFRDSGRNEKLFF. The CDR3 bases are TGTGCCAGCAGCTTCAGGGACTCCGGGCGTAATGAAAAACTGTTTTTT.

The chain carries TRBV5-6 and TRBJ1-1; D might be TRBD1 (6 bases). V was clipped by 0 bases and J by 0 bases, with 6 bases between them. The CDR3 is 14 residues long. Per the germline V gene, CDR1 is SGHDT and CDR2 is YYEEEE. CDR3 coding DNA: TGTGCCAGCAGCTTGGGACAGGTGAACACTGAAGCTTTCTTT. It codes for CASSLGQVNTEAFF.

The J gene is TRBJ1-2, the V gene TRBV5-1; TRBD1 might be the D (6 bases). Germline V gene lookup returns CDR1 SGHRS and CDR2 YFSETQ. This CDR3 contains 13 residues. Trimming took 2 bases from V and 9 from J, leaving 14 bases between them. Written as DNA, the CDR3 is TGCGCCAGCAGCTTACACTACAGGGCCAGCTACACCTTC. This encodes CASSLHYRASYTF.

The chain joins TRBV18 to TRBJ2-1, with D possibly TRBD1 on 6 matching bases. The CDR3 consists of 16 residues. V gave up 0 bases and J gave up 6 bases, with 15 bases separating them. CDR1 is KGHSH, CDR2 LQKENI, per germline. This CDR3 is CASSPPSQGHINEQFF. CDR3 nucleotide sequence: TGTGCCAGCTCACCACCATCCCAGGGGCATATCAATGAGCAGTTCTTC.

The chain has TRBV25-1 and TRBJ2-7, with D possibly TRBD2 on 6 matching bases. The CDR3 spans 16 residues. V was shortened by 2 bases and J by 2 bases, with 16 bases between the two germline ends. Germline V lookup: CDR1 MGHDK, CDR2 SYGVNS. CDR3 coding DNA: TGTGCCAGCAGTGAACAAAGGGCGGGACGCACCTACGAGCAGTACTTC. It yields the protein CASSEQRAGRTYEQYF.

The V call is TRBV6-5, the J call TRBJ2-3; no clear D. Germline CDR1 MNHEY, CDR2 SVGAGI. The CDR3 sequence is 14 residues long. The germline V and J ends were trimmed by 0 bases and 4 bases, with 8 bases remaining between them. The chain's CDR3 is CASSYSGCPDTQYF. The DNA for the CDR3 is TGTGCCAGCAGTTACTCCGGTTGTCCAGATACGCAGTATTTT.

The count of this clone is one. The chain carries TRBV5-1 and TRBJ2-3; 9 positions agree with TRBD2. This CDR3 spans 16 amino acids. V shed 4 bases, J shed 7 bases, and the junction held 13 bases outside the gene matches. Germline assignment: CDR1 SGHRS and CDR2 YFSETQ. DNA for the CDR3: TGCGCCAGCAGCCCACAAAGGCTAGCGGGGACGTATACGCAGTATTTT. This codes for CASSPQRLAGTYTQYF. Combining the CDR3 with reference TRBV5-1 and TRBJ2-3 gives the whole variable domain KAGVTQTPRYLIKTRGQQVTLSCSPISGHRSVSWYQQTPGQGLQFLFEYFSETQRNKGNFPGRFSGRQFSNSRSEMNVSTLELGDSALYLCASSPQRLAGTYTQYFGPGTRLTVL.

V is TRBV29-1 and J is TRBJ2-2, with D possibly TRBD2 on 6 matching bases. Between the trimmed V and J ends, which lost 4 bases and 2 bases, there was a span of 20 bases. The CDR3 length is 17 residues. Germline assignment: CDR1 SQVTM and CDR2 ANQGSEA. The CDR3 coding sequence is TGCAGCGTTGTTTCGGGGGAGGAAGCAAGAAACACCGGGGAGCTGTTTTTT. This gives the protein CSVVSGEEARNTGELFF.

The J gene is TRBJ2-3, the V gene TRBV12-1; TRBD2, the D gene given by the table, was not confirmed from the DNA. TRBV12-1 is designated a pseudogene. CDR3 length equals 14 residues. The CDR3 coding sequence is TGTGCCAGCAGCTTTACTAGCTGCACAGATACGCAGTATTTT. Translation: CASSFTSCTDTQYF.

The J gene is TRBJ1-1, the V gene TRBV10-2; TRBD1 matches at 9 bases. V lost 8 bases and J lost 4; bases outside the gene matches: 11. Germline V gene lookup returns CDR1 WSHSY and CDR2 SAAADI. The length of the CDR3 is 15 residues. The CDR3, as DNA: TGCGCCAGCGGGGACAGGGACCCCTGGGGCACTGAAGCTTTCTTT. Protein: CASGDRDPWGTEAFF.

The rearrangement uses TRBV16 and TRBJ2-1; 8 nucleotides agree with TRBD1. The CDR3 is 16 amino acids. V lost 8 bases, J lost 0 bases, and 9 bases stayed unmatched. Germline CDR1 is KGHSY and CDR2 is FQNENV. This CDR3 reads CASGTTGDLSYNEQFF. The DNA for the CDR3 is TGTGCCAGCGGGACGACAGGGGACCTCTCCTACAATGAGCAGTTCTTC. Full variable domain (rest looked up from reference TRBV16 and TRBJ2-1): GEEVAQTPKHLVRGEGQKAKLYCAPIKGHSYVFWYQQVLKNEFKFLISFQNENVFDETGMPKERFSAKCLPNSPCSLEIQATKLEDSAVYFCASGTTGDLSYNEQFFGPGTRLTVL.

The J gene is TRBJ2-5, the V gene TRBV4-3; D possibly corresponds to TRBD2 (6 bases). The J call may be incorrect, as the DNA end agrees better with TRBJ2-7. The CDR3 contains 16 residues. CDR1 is LGHNA and CDR2 is YSLEER in the germline V gene. CDR3 nucleotide sequence: TGCGCCAGCAGCCAGTCACCCGGGACTGCCTCCTACGAGCAGTACTTC. Translated: CASSQSPGTASYEQYF.

The J gene is TRBJ1-1, the V gene TRBV9; D ambiguous. The CDR3 has 14 residues. Trimming left V 0 bases short and J 7 bases short, with 13 bases between. Germline-derived CDR1 and CDR2 are SGDLS and YYNGEE. The chain's CDR3 is CASSVDGMMVEAFF. CDR3 bases: TGTGCCAGCAGCGTAGACGGGATGATGGTTGAAGCTTTCTTT.